These 28 T cell receptor beta chains came from one sample sequenced in a study of blood T cell repertoires in COVID-19 (dated by TCRdb to about 2020). Libraries were prepared through the immunoSEQ multiplex PCR assay. Here the immuneACCESS table is served through TCRdb, limited to in-frame sequences with V and J called. Missing clones are a known gap in these copies; in checked studies unresolved V genes cover under half, and the rest lacks a known reason. Here the sample has roughly 290,000 clones; approximately 88% occur a single time. The ten largest clones represent about 1.7% of the sample. Sequencing input: PBMCs or T cells enriched from blood (not recorded which). The receptor source for this set is a middle-aged woman who had recovered from COVID-19.

V gene TRBV12-2 combines with J gene TRBJ2-3; TRBD2 reflects the table's D call only, with no check against the DNA. TRBV12-2 counts as a pseudogene. The CDR3 extends over 14 amino acids. CDR3 DNA sequence: TGTGCAAGAAGGGTAGCGGGAAGCACAGATACGCAGTATTTT. This encodes CARRVAGSTDTQYF.

This chain connects TRBV19 to TRBJ1-2; 9 bases line up with TRBD1. The J segment lost 4 bases and the V segment lost 5 bases, leaving 11 bases of the junction unmatched. Germline CDR1 is LNHDA and CDR2 is SQIVND (reference sequence). This CDR3 comprises 16 residues. The CDR3, as DNA: TGTGCCAGTAGTTGGGACAGGGTTTCTAATAGCTATGGCTACACCTTC. Translated: CASSWDRVSNSYGYTF.

The rearrangement links TRBV6-5 to TRBJ1-1, with D possibly matching TRBD1 (5 bases). CDR1 is MNHEY, CDR2 SVGAGI, per germline. Trimming cost V 2 bases and J 1 base, with 11 bases left between them. This CDR3 comprises 15 residues. CDR3 sequence: CASSYQQEGNTEAFF. The CDR3 DNA reads TGTGCCAGCAGTTACCAACAGGAGGGGAACACTGAAGCTTTCTTT.

This chain connects TRBV5-8 to TRBJ1-3; D remains unclear. The CDR3 is 14 residues long. Trimming pared 1 base from V and 1 base from J, leaving 6 bases between. CDR1 SGHTS and CDR2 YDEGEE come from the germline V gene. CDR3 sequence: CASSLRSSGNTIYF. CDR3 nucleotides: TGTGCCAGCAGCTTGAGGAGTTCTGGAAACACCATATATTTT.

This rearrangement joins TRBV10-2 to TRBJ1-4; a possible D gene is TRBD1 (5 bases). Germline CDR1 WSHSY, CDR2 SAAADI. CDR3 length: 14 residues. V lost 6 bases and J lost 6, with 14 bases in between. The CDR3 nucleotides are TGCGCCAGCAGCTTAGTAGGGGTCCATGAAAAACTGTTTTTT. It specifies CASSLVGVHEKLFF.

The chain has TRBV27 and TRBJ2-3; the match to TRBD1 covers 11 bases. From germline, CDR1 is MNHEY and CDR2 SMNVEV (reference sequence). V was pared by 2 bases and J by 4 bases, with 5 bases of the junction left unmatched. The CDR3 sequence is 16 residues long. The CDR3 DNA is TGTGCCAGCAGTTTAAGGGACAGGGGGTCCTCAGATACGCAGTATTTT. Translating it yields CASSLRDRGSSDTQYF.

This clone was seen repeatedly, ten times or more. The V and J genes are TRBV19 and TRBJ2-7; tentatively, D is TRBD2 (6 bases). The germline V gene encodes CDR1 LNHDA and CDR2 SQIVND (reference sequence). The CDR3 has 14 residues. V lost 6 bases and J 8 bases, leaving 20 bases between the germline ends. This CDR3 is CASSPDMASEKQYF. CDR3 DNA sequence: TGTGCCAGTAGCCCAGATATGGCTAGCGAAAAGCAGTACTTC.

This sequence joins TRBV2 and TRBJ2-7; 9 nucleotides line up with TRBD2. This CDR3 has 15 amino acids. J lost 3 bases, V lost 4 bases, and 7 bases had no gene match. Germline CDR1 SNHLY, CDR2 FYNNEI. The CDR3 region is CASSGRGRDYYEQYF. CDR3 coding DNA: TGTGCCAGCAGTGGGCGCGGGAGGGACTACTACGAGCAGTACTTC.

The chain uses TRBV6-5 and TRBJ2-7; TRBD1 aligns across 9 bases. With V trimmed by 6 bases and J by 3 bases, 6 bases remained unmatched. Germline-derived CDR1 and CDR2 are MNHEY and SVGAGI. CDR3 length equals 14 residues. DNA for the CDR3: TGTGCCAGCAGGCTCGGACAGGGGAACTACGAGCAGTACTTC. Amino acids: CASRLGQGNYEQYF.

This chain links TRBV19 with TRBJ2-3, with 7 nucleotides matching TRBD2. CDR3 length equals 16 residues. The germline gives CDR1 LNHDA, CDR2 SQIVND (reference sequence). With 5 bases clipped from V and 4 bases from J, the junction kept 12 bases outside the gene matches. CDR3 DNA sequence: TGTGCCAGTAGTGATGGGCGGGGGAAGGGATCAGATACGCAGTATTTT. Translated: CASSDGRGKGSDTQYF.

This CDR3 is CASSVASRWDNEQYF. The CDR3 DNA reads TGTGCCAGCAGCGTAGCGAGTCGATGGGACAACGAGCAGTACTTC. The J gene is TRBJ2-7, the V gene TRBV9, with D possibly matching TRBD1 (6 bases). The V and J ends lost 0 bases and 5 bases respectively, with 15 bases between them. Germline V lookup: CDR1 SGDLS, CDR2 YYNGEE. CDR3 size: 15 residues. Together with reference TRBV9 and TRBJ2-7, the CDR3 gives the full variable domain: DSGVTQTPKHLITATGQRVTLRCSPRSGDLSVYWYQQSLDQGLQFLIQYYNGEERAKGNILERFSAQQFPDLHSELNLSSLELGDSALYFCASSVASRWDNEQYFGPGTRLTVT.

The CDR3 protein is CASSSTGASGANVLTF. The CDR3 DNA follows: TGTGCCAGTAGTTCCACAGGGGCTTCTGGGGCCAACGTCCTGACTTTC. The chain recombines TRBV19 with TRBJ2-6; 7 nucleotides line up with TRBD1. This CDR3 is 16 amino acids long. Germline-derived CDR1 and CDR2 are LNHDA and SQIVND (reference sequence). Trimming cost V 5 bases and J 1 base; bases outside gene matches: 5.

This clone was counted ten times or more. The genes are TRBV10-3 and TRBJ1-1; D might be TRBD1 (5 bases). CDR1 is ENHRY, CDR2 SYGVKD, per germline. Trimming took off 10 bases at V and 4 bases at J, with 16 bases between the two ends. This CDR3 has 13 residues. The DNA for the CDR3 is TGTGCCACCGGCCAAGGAGGGACCACTGAAGCTTTCTTT. Its protein is CATGQGGTTEAFF.

The chain couples TRBV18 to TRBJ1-3, with D unresolved. The V end was cut by 5 bases, the J end by 2 bases, with 10 bases between. The CDR3 length is 14 residues. Germline V gene lookup returns CDR1 KGHSH and CDR2 LQKENI. CDR3: CASSYSQTGNTIYF. The CDR3 DNA follows: TGTGCCAGCTCATACAGCCAAACTGGAAACACCATATATTTT. The full variable domain, rest sourced from reference TRBV18 and TRBJ1-3, is NAGVMQNPRHLVRRRGQEARLRCSPMKGHSHVYWYRQLPEEGLKFMVYLQKENIIDESGMPKERFSAEFPKEGPSILRIQQVVRGDSAAYFCASSYSQTGNTIYFGEGSWLTVV.

The chain carries TRBV20-1 and TRBJ2-3; perhaps TRBD1 as D (5 bases). The germline V and J ends were trimmed by 6 bases and 5 bases, with 9 bases remaining between them. The CDR3 is 11 amino acids. CDR1 DFQATT and CDR2 SNEGSKA come from the germline V gene (reference sequence). In DNA form, the CDR3 reads TGCAGTGCGGATCAGGGAGATACGCAGTATTTT. This codes for CSADQGDTQYF.

This chain uses TRBV12-5 with TRBJ2-7; D gene unclear. Germline lookup yields CDR1 LGHNT and CDR2 FRNRAP. V was shortened by 1 base and J by 6 bases, with 13 bases between the two germline ends. The CDR3 sequence is 14 residues long. CDR3 protein: CASGLASLALEQYF. The CDR3 DNA sequence: TGTGCTAGTGGTTTGGCCTCCTTGGCCCTCGAGCAGTACTTC.

The CDR3 nucleotides read TGTGCCACCAGCAGAGGGACAGGGGTTGGGACCATATATTTT. It yields the protein CATSRGTGVGTIYF. The chain couples TRBV15 to TRBJ1-3, with 9 bases aligning to TRBD1. The trim removed 1 base at V and 10 bases at J, leaving 5 bases unmatched. The germline V gene encodes CDR1 LNHNV and CDR2 YYDKDF (reference sequence). The CDR3 contains 14 residues. The entire variable domain, with the rest obtained from reference TRBV15 and TRBJ1-3, is as follows: DAMVIQNPRYQVTQFGKPVTLSCSQTLNHNVMYWYQQKSSQAPKLLFHYYDKDFNNEADTPDNFQSRRPNTSFCFLDIRSPGLGDTAMYLCATSRGTGVGTIYFGEGSWLTVV.

This chain connects TRBV19 to TRBJ2-1; no clear D. From germline, CDR1 is LNHDA and CDR2 SQIVND (reference sequence). Trimming stripped 2 bases from V and 7 bases from J, with 18 bases between. The CDR3 loop spans 16 amino acids. The CDR3 sequence: CASSISRPSSHNEQFF. CDR3 in DNA: TGTGCCAGTAGTATATCTCGCCCGAGTTCCCATAATGAGCAGTTCTTC.

V usage is TRBV6-2 or TRBV6-3 and J usage is TRBJ2-1; perhaps TRBD1 as D (6 bases). Germline lookup yields CDR1 MNHEY and CDR2 SVGEGT. With 6 bases removed from V and 8 bases from J, the gap between germline ends came to 23 bases. The CDR3 sequence is 16 residues long. CDR3 DNA sequence: TGTGCCAGCAGCCCCATAATACAGGGCAGCCAAGATGAGCAGTTCTTC. This translates into CASSPIIQGSQDEQFF.

This clone was seen a handful of times. The chain links TRBV5-1 to TRBJ2-5; 8 nucleotides align to TRBD2. CDR3 length equals 15 residues. Germline V gene data show CDR1 as SGHRS and CDR2 as YFSETQ. Trimming took 4 bases from V and 4 from J; bases not matched to a gene: 9. CDR3 protein: CASSPGGAVLETQYF. For the CDR3, the DNA is TGCGCCAGCAGCCCCGGGGGGGCCGTTTTAGAGACCCAGTACTTC.

The V and J genes are TRBV3-1 (or the pseudogene TRBV3-2) and TRBJ2-3; D not resolved. Trimming removed 9 bases from V and 1 base from J, with 8 bases in between. The CDR3 is made up of 12 amino acids. Per the germline V gene, CDR1 is LGHDT and CDR2 is YNNKEL (reference sequence). The CDR3 protein is CASGWRTDTQYF. CDR3 coding DNA: TGTGCCAGTGGTTGGCGCACAGATACGCAGTATTTT.

The chain is built from TRBV5-1 and TRBJ2-1; D possibly corresponds to TRBD1 (6 bases). Between the trimmed V and J ends, which lost 0 bases and 9 bases, there was a span of 19 bases. The CDR3 is 16 amino acids. Per the germline V gene, CDR1 is SGHRS and CDR2 is YFSETQ. Here the CDR3 reads CASSLAQGKLYGEQFF. CDR3 coding DNA: TGCGCCAGCAGCTTGGCACAGGGAAAACTTTACGGTGAGCAGTTCTTC.

This sequence joins TRBV2 and TRBJ2-7, with a tentative D call TRBD2 (5 bases). V was pared by 6 bases and J by 4 bases, with 13 bases between. CDR3 size: 13 residues. Looked up from germline, CDR1 is SNHLY and CDR2 is FYNNEI. The CDR3 DNA is TGTGCCAGCAGGGATTCGGGGTATTACGAGCAGTACTTC. Translation: CASRDSGYYEQYF.

The chain combines TRBV3-1 (or the pseudogene TRBV3-2) with TRBJ1-1, with TRBD1 matching over 9 bases. Germline CDR1 is LGHDT and CDR2 is YNNKEL (reference sequence). The V and J ends lost 3 bases and 6 bases, in that order; junction bases with no gene match: 5. The CDR3 sequence is 14 residues long. CDR3 loop: CASSQTGGGSEAFF. As DNA, the CDR3 is TGTGCCAGCAGCCAGACAGGGGGAGGGTCTGAAGCTTTCTTT.

This chain links TRBV2 with TRBJ1-1, with D maybe TRBD1 (6 bases). V lost 9 bases and J 8 bases, leaving 19 bases between the germline ends. CDR3 length: 13 residues. Per the germline V gene, CDR1 is SNHLY and CDR2 is FYNNEI. The CDR3, as DNA: TGTGCCAGTGAAAAACCGGGGGGCCGGGAAGCTTTCTTT. It encodes CASEKPGGREAFF. Complete variable domain (other parts from reference TRBV2 and TRBJ1-1): EPEVTQTPSHQVTQMGQEVILRCVPISNHLYFYWYRQILGQKVEFLVSFYNNEISEKSEIFDDQFSVERPDGSNFTLKIRSTKLEDSAMYFCASEKPGGREAFFGQGTRLTVV.

The chain joins TRBV7-6 to TRBJ2-7; D not certain. The CDR3 covers 14 residues. The V and J ends lost 1 base and 0 bases respectively, with 7 bases between them. Germline V gene lookup returns CDR1 SGHVS and CDR2 FNYEAQ. The CDR3 sequence is CASSLDGGSYEQYF. The CDR3 DNA reads TGTGCCAGCAGCTTAGACGGTGGCTCCTACGAGCAGTACTTC. The whole variable domain, remainder taken from reference TRBV7-6 and TRBJ2-7, is GAGVSQSPRYKVTKRGQDVALRCDPISGHVSLYWYRQALGQGPEFLTYFNYEAQQDKSGLPNDRFSAERPEGSISTLTIQRTEQRDSAMYRCASSLDGGSYEQYFGPGTRLTVT.

The chain is built from TRBV7-9 and TRBJ1-6, with D hard to call. This CDR3 comprises 17 residues. V gave up 5 bases and J gave up 7 bases, with 21 bases separating them. The germline V gene encodes CDR1 SEHNR and CDR2 FQNEAQ (reference sequence). The CDR3 is CASSLLPPAAGNSPLHF. In nucleotides, the CDR3 is TGTGCCAGCAGCCTACTACCACCGGCAGCCGGGAATTCACCCCTCCACTTT.

The V call is TRBV25-1, the J call TRBJ2-1; possible D gene TRBD1, 6 bases. CDR3 size: 16 residues. Trimming took 3 bases from V and 0 from J, leaving 12 bases between them. The germline V gene encodes CDR1 MGHDK and CDR2 SYGVNS. For the CDR3, the DNA is TGTGCCAGCAGTGACCCTGGACAGATCTCCTACAATGAGCAGTTCTTC. Amino acids: CASSDPGQISYNEQFF.